A single sample is the source of the 19 T cell receptor beta chains below, sequenced in a study of Tregs in tolerant kidney transplant recipients. The method was immunoSEQ multiplex PCR; TCRdb's version includes in-frame clones alone and lacks a portion of them. The repertoire includes around 63,000 clones, roughly 88% of them detected once, and around 2.3% sits in the top ten. The sequencing here drew on Tregs from blood, taken before the transplant. The source is a human donor who received a combined kidney and bone marrow transplant.

In its sample, this clone was seen once. This chain connects TRBV18 to TRBJ2-3; 7 bases map to TRBD2. The CDR3 is made up of 19 amino acids. CDR1 and CDR2 (germline): KGHSH, LQKENI. V was clipped by 2 bases and J by 0 bases; unmatched bases: 14. The CDR3 is CASSPRTGSTSDSTDTQYF. The CDR3, as DNA: TGTGCCAGCTCACCAAGGACCGGGAGTACTAGCGATAGCACAGATACGCAGTATTTT.

Comments on this clone: This CDR3 is also generated by other DNA sequences in the sample. The chain carries TRBV28 and TRBJ1-2; TRBD1 agrees at 9 bases. V was clipped by 5 bases and J by 3 bases; unmatched bases: 4. From germline, CDR1 is MDHEN and CDR2 SYDVKM. CDR3 size: 14 residues. The CDR3 DNA follows: TGTGCCAGCAGTACACAGGGGGCTGACTATGGCTACACCTTC. It codes for CASSTQGADYGYTF.

J is TRBJ1-5 and V is TRBV7-8; D gene uncertain. Germline V gene sequence: CDR1 SGHVS, CDR2 FQNEAQ. This CDR3 contains 17 residues. Trimming left V 4 bases short and J 0 bases short, with 16 bases between. This CDR3 is CASSSLAGANSNQPQHF. As DNA, the CDR3 is TGTGCCAGCAGCTCCCTGGCAGGAGCTAATAGCAATCAGCCCCAGCATTTT.

The genes are TRBV18 and TRBJ2-1; 8 bases line up with TRBD1. V lost 6 bases and J lost 0; bases outside the gene matches: 4. The CDR3 contains 15 residues. Germline V gene data show CDR1 as KGHSH and CDR2 as LQKENI. The CDR3 sequence: CASSRDRNSYNEQFF. In DNA form, the CDR3 reads TGTGCCAGCTCGCGGGACAGGAACTCCTACAATGAGCAGTTCTTC.

This clone has more than one count but fewer than ten. The rearrangement uses TRBV14 and TRBJ2-5; 7 bases agree with TRBD1. Germline assignment: CDR1 SGHDN and CDR2 FVKESK. J lost 4 bases, V lost 4 bases, and 9 bases had no gene match. The CDR3 is 15 amino acids. This CDR3 is CASSRYYRGGETQYF. CDR3 in DNA: TGTGCCAGCAGCCGATACTACAGGGGTGGAGAGACCCAGTACTTC.

The V call is TRBV6-1, the J call TRBJ2-7, with D possibly TRBD1 on 6 matching bases. The V and J ends lost 4 bases and 0 bases respectively, with 16 bases between them. CDR3 length equals 16 residues. CDR1 and CDR2 from the germline V gene are MNHNS and SASEGT. CDR3 DNA: TGTGCCAGCAGTGGAAATCTACAGGGTTTCTCCTACGAGCAGTACTTC. Protein product: CASSGNLQGFSYEQYF.

The chain has TRBV5-1 and TRBJ2-5; TRBD1 agrees at 7 bases. Germline loops: CDR1 SGHRS, CDR2 YFSETQ. This CDR3 has 16 residues. V was clipped by 4 bases and J by 2 bases; unmatched bases: 11. The CDR3 nucleotides are TGCGCCAGCAGCCGTTCCGGGACAGTAGTTCAAGAGACCCAGTACTTC. The encoded protein is CASSRSGTVVQETQYF.

The chain carries TRBV10-3 and TRBJ1-1; 11 bases are a match to TRBD1. V lost 6 bases and J lost 10; bases outside the gene matches: 10. Per the germline V gene, CDR1 is ENHRY and CDR2 is SYGVKD. This CDR3 contains 14 residues. The CDR3 region is CAIREGQGGIGAFF. The CDR3 region has the DNA TGTGCCATCAGGGAGGGACAGGGGGGCATTGGAGCTTTCTTT.

The chain recombines TRBV28 with TRBJ2-4, with 9 bases lining up with TRBD1. The germline CDR1 and CDR2 sequences are MDHEN and SYDVKM. V trimming: 6 bases; J trimming: 2 bases; junction bases outside the gene matches: 11. The length of the CDR3 is 17 residues. In DNA, the CDR3 is TGTGCCAGCAGGGACACAGGGGGCGTGAGGACCAAAAACATTCAGTACTTC. Translation: CASRDTGGVRTKNIQYF.

The chain's CDR3 is CASSGLAVTGELFF. The CDR3 region has the DNA TGTGCCAGCAGTGGGCTAGCGGTCACCGGGGAGCTGTTTTTT. The chain uses TRBV25-1 and TRBJ2-2, with 7 positions matching TRBD2. V lost 4 bases, J lost 4 bases, and 3 bases stayed unmatched. The CDR3 has 14 amino acids. Germline CDR1 is MGHDK and CDR2 is SYGVNS.

V gene TRBV5-1 combines with J gene TRBJ1-4, with 11 bases aligning to TRBD1. Germline CDR1 is SGHRS and CDR2 is YFSETQ. The CDR3 runs to 16 residues. The junction had 3 bases not matched to a gene; V was cut back by 3 bases and J by 2 bases. CDR3 nucleotides: TGCGCCAGCAGCTCGGGACAGGGGGTCACTAATGAAAAACTGTTTTTT. Translation: CASSSGQGVTNEKLFF.

This chain links TRBV10-1 with TRBJ2-7; D unresolved. The CDR3 loop spans 13 amino acids. Trimming removed 3 bases at V and 6 bases at J, with 12 bases between. Germline loops: CDR1 WNHNN, CDR2 SYGVQD (reference sequence). CDR3 in DNA: TGCGCCAGCAGTGAAGGAGATGCCGGCGAGCAGTACTTC. Translated, it gives CASSEGDAGEQYF.

The V call is TRBV9, the J call TRBJ2-1; TRBD2 matches 12 bases. The CDR3 is 18 residues long. Germline trimming cut 0 bases from V and 2 bases from J; bases unmatched to any gene: 6. Per the germline V gene, CDR1 is SGDLS and CDR2 is YYNGEE. The CDR3 DNA reads as TGTGCCAGCAGCGTAGCTATCCTAGCGGGAGGGCCCTACAATGAGCAGTTCTTC. Translating gives CASSVAILAGGPYNEQFF.

This clone appeared once. This CDR3 is also generated by other DNA sequences in the sample. J is TRBJ2-5 and V is TRBV11-3, with D possibly matching TRBD1 (5 bases). This CDR3 region has 13 residues. The germline V gene has CDR1 SGHNT and CDR2 YENEEA. The V and J ends lost 3 bases and 1 base respectively, with 6 bases between them. Here the CDR3 reads CASSLGPQETQYF. CDR3 sequence (DNA): TGTGCCAGCAGCTTGGGGCCCCAAGAGACCCAGTACTTC.

This chain connects TRBV7-9 to TRBJ2-1; no reliable D call. The CDR3 spans 17 residues. Trimming shortened V by 1 base and J by 2 bases, and 15 bases separated the two germline ends. The germline CDR1 and CDR2 sequences are SEHNR and FQNEAQ (reference sequence). CDR3 in DNA: TGTGCCAGCAGCTTAGGCGTTAGCCGATTCCCCTACAATGAGCAGTTCTTC. It yields the protein CASSLGVSRFPYNEQFF.

The chain joins TRBV5-1 to TRBJ2-5; tentative D call: TRBD1 (6 bases). Germline V lookup: CDR1 SGHRS, CDR2 YFSETQ. V was pared by 2 bases and J by 0 bases, with 14 bases between. CDR3 length: 16 amino acids. CDR3 bases: TGCGCCAGCAGCTTCCGGGCAGGGGCCAACCAAGAGACCCAGTACTTC. Its protein is CASSFRAGANQETQYF. Variable domain in full (rest from reference TRBV5-1 and TRBJ2-5): KAGVTQTPRYLIKTRGQQVTLSCSPISGHRSVSWYQQTPGQGLQFLFEYFSETQRNKGNFPGRFSGRQFSNSRSEMNVSTLELGDSALYLCASSFRAGANQETQYFGPGTRLLVL.

The chain links TRBV5-4 to TRBJ1-2, with 8 nucleotides matching TRBD1. This CDR3 region has 16 residues. Germline CDR1 reads SGHNT; CDR2 reads YYREEE (reference sequence). The junction had 8 bases not matched to a gene; V was cut back by 0 bases and J by 4 bases. CDR3 DNA sequence: TGTGCCAGCAGCTTGGGGCCAGGGGGCTATGGCTATGGCTACACCTTC. Amino acid sequence: CASSLGPGGYGYGYTF.

The V call is TRBV5-6, the J call TRBJ2-5; D might be TRBD2 (6 bases). CDR3 length: 17 residues. Trimming shortened V by 0 bases and J by 7 bases, and 22 bases separated the two germline ends. CDR1 and CDR2 from the germline V gene are SGHDT and YYEEEE. The CDR3 region is CASSLEKGPGWGGTQYF. Written as DNA, the CDR3 is TGTGCCAGCAGCTTGGAGAAGGGACCTGGTTGGGGAGGGACCCAGTACTTC.

The chain links TRBV19 to TRBJ2-3, with 8 bases fitting TRBD2. V dropped 11 bases and J dropped 6; count of bases not matched to a gene: 10. This CDR3 spans 13 amino acids. Germline CDR1 LNHDA, CDR2 SQIVND (reference sequence). The CDR3: CAVSGGPGDTQYF. CDR3 DNA sequence: TGTGCCGTTTCGGGGGGGCCAGGGGATACGCAGTATTTT.